The sequence of this T cell receptor (beta chain) was determined in a study of T cells after yellow fever vaccination (dated by TCRdb to about 2019). At the level of the whole study: The SMART-Seq v4 Ultra Low Input RNA kit was used to prepare libraries from fractions with low cell numbers. To follow T-cell clones before and after both primary and booster YFV17D yellow fever vaccination, bulk TCR alpha and beta repertoires underwent longitudinal sequencing. Two healthy male donors, one aged 18 to 30 and one aged 30 to 39 years, were included in the cohort. Blood was drawn at multiple timepoints before and after primary and secondary immunization, with bulk PBMC replicates and cell subsets isolated.

Synthesis of TCR cDNA relied on 5'RACE template switching, a step that introduced a universal primer site along with unique molecular identifiers. cDNA synthesis was primed from both the TCR alpha and TCR beta constant segments. Libraries were amplified in two PCR steps, with sample barcodes and sequencing adapters added in the second step. Sequencing of libraries was done on Illumina HiSeq 2500 (2x100 bp) or NovaSeq (2x150 bp). The source study handled its data this way. Demultiplexing of reads and collapsing into UMI consensus sequences were performed with MIGEC, and V(D)J alignment was carried out with MiXCR. Using edgeR on replicate PBMC samples, clonotypes were called vaccine-responding if FDR was below 0.01 and the log2 fold change was above 5 up to day 15. CD4 or CD8 identity was assigned to each bulk clonotype according to whether the clonotype was present at higher abundance in the sequenced CD4 repertoire or the sequenced CD8 repertoire. In-frame beta chains were kept once TCRdb had trimmed the public reads at Q25 with fastp and called clones with MiXCR. When rows share a CDR3 protein, they turn into one entry using the most common DNA and genes. The V and J calls and clone size are TCRdb's, not the authors'. This sample has a few hundred thousand distinct CDR3 sequences in its table, and 6.8% of those were observed once. The ten biggest clones cover roughly a sixth of the sample.

Comment on this clonotype: The antigen it recognizes is unknown. One base away there is no much larger clone; base qualities are not given.

Overall study results and their limits: Because abundant contaminating clonotypes from the bulk population could be contained in FACS-sorted repertoires, computational filtering was required. The secondary T-cell response was found to be weaker but faster than the primary response, with a peak reached on day 5 rather than on day 15. Only a couple of donors were included in the study, so the extent to which the findings can be generalized is limited. A small fraction of clonotypes appeared in both the CD4 and CD8 compartments, likely as a result of convergent recombination. Most clones expanded after primary vaccination were re-detected after the booster (around 96% of CD4 and around 88% of CD8), suggesting broad memory maintenance.

The germline V gene specifies SGHVS as CDR1 and FQNEAQ as CDR2. V was cut back by 1 base and J by 4 bases, leaving a gap of 19 bases between them. Its CDR3 holds 17 amino acids, cysteine through phenylalanine. Solely the CDR3 DNA is kept, with 51 bases framed from the first base. What the treatment or condition label conveys for this sample: live attenuated yellow fever vaccine strain. At each blood-draw timepoint, two biological replicates of bulk PBMCs were obtained. PBMCs were isolated from peripheral blood using a standard Ficoll-Paque protocol. TriZol was used to extract RNA from bulk PBMCs, CD4 and CD8 fractions, and dextramer-positive and dextramer-negative fractions.

This sample comprised PBMCs, obtained about 49 days after the first yellow fever vaccination. This receptor was obtained from a man aged 18 to 30 who received the YFV17D yellow fever vaccine. The rearrangement combines TRBV7-8 with TRBJ1-1, with no reliable assignment of the D segment. The nucleotides read TGTGCCAGCAGCTTAGTTCGGGGATTGGGTTACCTCACTGAAGCTTTCTTT. The resulting protein is CASSLVRGLGYLTEAFF.